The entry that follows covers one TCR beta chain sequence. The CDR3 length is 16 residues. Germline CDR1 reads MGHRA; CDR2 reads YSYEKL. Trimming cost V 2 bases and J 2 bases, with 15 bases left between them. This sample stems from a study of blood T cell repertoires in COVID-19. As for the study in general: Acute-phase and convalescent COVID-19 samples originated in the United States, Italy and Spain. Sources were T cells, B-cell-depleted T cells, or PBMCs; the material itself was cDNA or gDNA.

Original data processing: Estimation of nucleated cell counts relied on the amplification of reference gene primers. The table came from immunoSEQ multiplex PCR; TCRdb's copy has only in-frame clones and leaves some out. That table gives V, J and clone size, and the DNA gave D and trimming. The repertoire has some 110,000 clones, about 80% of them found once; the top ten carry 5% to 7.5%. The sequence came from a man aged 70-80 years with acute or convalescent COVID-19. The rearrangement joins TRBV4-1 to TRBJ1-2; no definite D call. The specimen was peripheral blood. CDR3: CASSQNEGADNYGYTF. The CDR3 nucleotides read TGCGCCAGCAGCCAAAACGAAGGAGCTGACAACTATGGCTACACCTTC.